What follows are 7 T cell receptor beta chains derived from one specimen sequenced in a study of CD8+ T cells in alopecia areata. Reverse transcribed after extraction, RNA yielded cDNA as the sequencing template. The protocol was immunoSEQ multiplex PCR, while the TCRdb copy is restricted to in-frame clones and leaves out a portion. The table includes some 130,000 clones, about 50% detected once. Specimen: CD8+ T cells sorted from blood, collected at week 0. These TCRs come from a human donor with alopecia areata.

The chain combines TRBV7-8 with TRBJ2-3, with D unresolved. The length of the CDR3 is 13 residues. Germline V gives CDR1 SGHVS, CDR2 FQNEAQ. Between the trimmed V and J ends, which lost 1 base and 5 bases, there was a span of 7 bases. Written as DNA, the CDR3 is TGTGCCAGCAGCTTAGATAGGGAAGATACGCAGTATTTT. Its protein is CASSLDREDTQYF.

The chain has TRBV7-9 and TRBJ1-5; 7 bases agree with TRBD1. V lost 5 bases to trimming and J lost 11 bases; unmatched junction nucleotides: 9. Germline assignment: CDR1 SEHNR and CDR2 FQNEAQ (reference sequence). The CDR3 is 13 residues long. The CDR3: CASSQGGPESQHF. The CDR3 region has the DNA TGTGCCAGCAGCCAAGGGGGCCCGGAGTCCCAGCATTTT.

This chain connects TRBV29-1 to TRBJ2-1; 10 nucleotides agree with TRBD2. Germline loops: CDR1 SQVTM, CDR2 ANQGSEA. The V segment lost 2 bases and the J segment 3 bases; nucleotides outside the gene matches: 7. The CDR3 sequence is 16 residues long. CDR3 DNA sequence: TGCAGCGTTGAACCCCCACTAGCGGGGAGCTACAATGAGCAGTTCTTC. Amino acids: CSVEPPLAGSYNEQFF.

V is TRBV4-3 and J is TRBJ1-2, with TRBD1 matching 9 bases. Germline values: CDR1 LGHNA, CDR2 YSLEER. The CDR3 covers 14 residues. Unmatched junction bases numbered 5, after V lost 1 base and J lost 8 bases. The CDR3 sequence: CASSQAGTGWGYTF. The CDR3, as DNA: TGCGCCAGCAGCCAAGCGGGGACAGGGTGGGGCTACACCTTC.

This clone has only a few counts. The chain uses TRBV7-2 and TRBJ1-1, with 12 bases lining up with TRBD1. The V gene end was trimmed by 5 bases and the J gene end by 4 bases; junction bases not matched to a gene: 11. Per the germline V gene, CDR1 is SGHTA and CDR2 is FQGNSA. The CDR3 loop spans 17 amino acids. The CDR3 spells CASSEGTGGASGTEAFF. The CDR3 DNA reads TGTGCCAGCAGCGAAGGGACAGGGGGCGCGTCGGGCACTGAAGCTTTCTTT.

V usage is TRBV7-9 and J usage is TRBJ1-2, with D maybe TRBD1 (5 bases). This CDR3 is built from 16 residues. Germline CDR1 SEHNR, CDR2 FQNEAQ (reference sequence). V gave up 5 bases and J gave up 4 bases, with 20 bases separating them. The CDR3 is CASSPPKGRERYGYTF. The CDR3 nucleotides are TGTGCCAGCAGCCCCCCTAAGGGCAGGGAGCGCTATGGCTACACCTTC. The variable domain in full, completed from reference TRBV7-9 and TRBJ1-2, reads DTGVSQNPRHKITKRGQNVTFRCDPISEHNRLYWYRQTLGQGPEFLTYFQNEAQLEKSRLLSDRFSAERPKGSFSTLEIQRTEQGDSAMYLCASSPPKGRERYGYTFGSGTRLTVV.

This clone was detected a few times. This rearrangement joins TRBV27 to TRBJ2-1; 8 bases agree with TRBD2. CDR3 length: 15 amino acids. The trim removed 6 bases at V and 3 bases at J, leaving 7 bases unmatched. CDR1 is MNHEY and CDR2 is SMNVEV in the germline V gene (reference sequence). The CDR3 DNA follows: TGTGCCAGCAGCTATGCACTAGCGGACTACAATGAGCAGTTCTTC. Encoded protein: CASSYALADYNEQFF.